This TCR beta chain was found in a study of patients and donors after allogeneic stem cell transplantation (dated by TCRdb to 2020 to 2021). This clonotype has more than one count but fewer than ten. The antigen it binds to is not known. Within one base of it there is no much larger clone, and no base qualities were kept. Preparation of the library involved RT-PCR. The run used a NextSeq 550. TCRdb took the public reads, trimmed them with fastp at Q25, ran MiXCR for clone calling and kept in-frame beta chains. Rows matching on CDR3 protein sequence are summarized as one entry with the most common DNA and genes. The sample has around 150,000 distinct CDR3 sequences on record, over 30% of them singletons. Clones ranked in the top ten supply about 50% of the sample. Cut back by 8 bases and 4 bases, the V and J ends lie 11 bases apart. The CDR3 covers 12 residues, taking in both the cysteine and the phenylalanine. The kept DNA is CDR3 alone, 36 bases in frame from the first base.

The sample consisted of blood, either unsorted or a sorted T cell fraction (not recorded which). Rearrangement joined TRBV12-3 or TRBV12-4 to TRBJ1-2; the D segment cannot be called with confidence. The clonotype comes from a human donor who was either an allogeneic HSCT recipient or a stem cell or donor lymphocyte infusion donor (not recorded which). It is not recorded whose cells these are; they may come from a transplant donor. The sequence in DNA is TGTGCCAGCTCCCCGGGGATCTATGGCTACACCTTC. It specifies CASSPGIYGYTF.